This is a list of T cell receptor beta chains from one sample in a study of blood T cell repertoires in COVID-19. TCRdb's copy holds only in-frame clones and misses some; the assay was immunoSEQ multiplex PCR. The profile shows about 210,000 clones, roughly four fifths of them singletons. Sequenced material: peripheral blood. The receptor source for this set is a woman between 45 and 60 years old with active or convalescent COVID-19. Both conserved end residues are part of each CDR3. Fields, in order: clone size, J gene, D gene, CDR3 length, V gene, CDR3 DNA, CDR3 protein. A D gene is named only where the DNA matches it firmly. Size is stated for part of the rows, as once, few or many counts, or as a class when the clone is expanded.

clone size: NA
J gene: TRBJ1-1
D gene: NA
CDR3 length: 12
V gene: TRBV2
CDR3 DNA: TGTGCCACCCAGAACATGAACACTGAAGCTTTCTTT
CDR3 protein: CATQNMNTEAFF

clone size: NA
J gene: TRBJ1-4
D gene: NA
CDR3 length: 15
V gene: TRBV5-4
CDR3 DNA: TGTGCCAGCAGCTTGAAGCAGGGAGGGAGTGAAAAACTGTTTTTT
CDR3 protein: CASSLKQGGSEKLFF

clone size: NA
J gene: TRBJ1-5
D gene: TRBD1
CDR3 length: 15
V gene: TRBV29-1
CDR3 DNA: TGCAGCGTTGAACTAGGACAGGGAGGCAATCAGCCCCAGCATTTT
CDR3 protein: CSVELGQGGNQPQHF

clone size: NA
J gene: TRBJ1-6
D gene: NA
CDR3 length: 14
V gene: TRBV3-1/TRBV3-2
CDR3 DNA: TGTGCCAGCAGCCCCCTCGTCGGGGGTTCACCCCTCCACTTT
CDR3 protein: CASSPLVGGSPLHF

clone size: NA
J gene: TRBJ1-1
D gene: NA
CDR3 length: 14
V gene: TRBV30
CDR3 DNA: TGTGCCTGGAAGGTCGGACTGATGAACACTGAAGCTTTCTTT
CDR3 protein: CAWKVGLMNTEAFF

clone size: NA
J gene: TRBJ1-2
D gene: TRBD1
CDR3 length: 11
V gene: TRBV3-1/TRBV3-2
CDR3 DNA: TGTGCCAGCGGGACAGGTAGCGGCTACACCTTC
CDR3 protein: CASGTGSGYTF

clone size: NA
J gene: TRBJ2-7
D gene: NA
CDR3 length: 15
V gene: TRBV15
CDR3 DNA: TGTGCCACCAGCAGAGATCCAGGGGGGTCTTACGAGCAGTACTTC
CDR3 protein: CATSRDPGGSYEQYF

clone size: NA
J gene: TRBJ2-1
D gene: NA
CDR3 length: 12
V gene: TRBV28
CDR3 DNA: TGTGCCAGCAGTCTCTCCTACAATGAGCAGTTCTTC
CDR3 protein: CASSLSYNEQFF

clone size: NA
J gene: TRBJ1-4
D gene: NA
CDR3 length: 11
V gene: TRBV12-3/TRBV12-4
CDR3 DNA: TGTGCCAGCAGTTTAAGCGAAAAACTGTTTTTT
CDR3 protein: CASSLSEKLFF

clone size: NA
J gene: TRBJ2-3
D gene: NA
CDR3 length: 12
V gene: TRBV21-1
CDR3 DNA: TGTGCCAGGGACAGCCCCACAGATACGCAGTATTTT
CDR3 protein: CARDSPTDTQYF

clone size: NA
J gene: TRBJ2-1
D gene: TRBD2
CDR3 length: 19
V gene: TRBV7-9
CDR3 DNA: TGTGCCAGCAGCCCTCAGACTAGCGGGACGGGGATCTCCTACAATGAGCAGTTCTTC
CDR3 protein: CASSPQTSGTGISYNEQFF

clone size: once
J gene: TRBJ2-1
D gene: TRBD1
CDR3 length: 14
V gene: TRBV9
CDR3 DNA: TGTGCCAGCAGCGGGGACAGGGCACAACGTGAGCAGTTCTTC
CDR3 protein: CASSGDRAQREQFF

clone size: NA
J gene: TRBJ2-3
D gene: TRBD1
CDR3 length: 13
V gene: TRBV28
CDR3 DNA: TGTGCCAACTCCCGACAGGGCTGGGATACGCAGTATTTT
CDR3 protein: CANSRQGWDTQYF

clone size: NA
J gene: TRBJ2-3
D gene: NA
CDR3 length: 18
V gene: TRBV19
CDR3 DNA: TGTGCCAGTAGTCCAGGGGTACTACAGGGAAAGAGGACAGATACGCAGTATTTT
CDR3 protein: CASSPGVLQGKRTDTQYF

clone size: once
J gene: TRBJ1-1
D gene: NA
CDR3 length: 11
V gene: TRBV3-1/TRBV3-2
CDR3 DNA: TGTGCCAGCAGCCAAGATTTTCTAGCTTTCTTT
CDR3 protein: CASSQDFLAFF

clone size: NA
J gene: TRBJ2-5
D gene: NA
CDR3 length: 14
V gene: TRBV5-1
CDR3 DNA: TGCGCCAGCAGCTTAACAGGTACCCAAGAGACCCAGTACTTC
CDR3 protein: CASSLTGTQETQYF

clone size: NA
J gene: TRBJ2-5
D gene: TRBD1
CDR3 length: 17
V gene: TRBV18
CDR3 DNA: TGTGCCAGCTCACCCCTCCAAACAGGGGGCCCAGGAGAGACCCAGTACTTC
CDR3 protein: CASSPLQTGGPGETQYF

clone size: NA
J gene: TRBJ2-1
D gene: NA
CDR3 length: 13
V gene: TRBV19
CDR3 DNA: TGTGCCAGTAGTATAGATTCTAGCCTAGGGCAGTTCTTC
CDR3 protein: CASSIDSSLGQFF

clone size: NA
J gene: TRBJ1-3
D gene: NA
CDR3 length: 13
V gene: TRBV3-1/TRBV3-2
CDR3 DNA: TGTGCCAGCAGCCAGGACAGTCGAAACACCATATATTTT
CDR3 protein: CASSQDSRNTIYF

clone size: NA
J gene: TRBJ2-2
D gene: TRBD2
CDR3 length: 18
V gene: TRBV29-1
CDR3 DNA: TGCAGCGTTGAGACGGGACTAGCGGGGGACCCGAACACCGGGGAGCTGTTTTTT
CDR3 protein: CSVETGLAGDPNTGELFF

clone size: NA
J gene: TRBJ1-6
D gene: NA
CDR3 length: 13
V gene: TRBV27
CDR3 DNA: TGTGCCAGCAGCCCCATCTCTAACGCACCCCTCCACTTT
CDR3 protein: CASSPISNAPLHF

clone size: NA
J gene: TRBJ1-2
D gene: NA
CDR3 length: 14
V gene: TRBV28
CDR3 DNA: TGTGCCAGCAGTTTTAGATTCCTCAACTATGGCTACACCTTC
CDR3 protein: CASSFRFLNYGYTF

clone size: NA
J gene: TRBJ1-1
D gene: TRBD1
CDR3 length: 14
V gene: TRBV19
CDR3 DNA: TGTGCCAGTAGTACACGTTGGACAGGGACCGAAGCTTTCTTT
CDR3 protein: CASSTRWTGTEAFF

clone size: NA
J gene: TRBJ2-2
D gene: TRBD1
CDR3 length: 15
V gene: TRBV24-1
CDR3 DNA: TGTGCCACCAGTGATGAGACAGGGCCCACCGGGGAGCTGTTTTTT
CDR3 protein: CATSDETGPTGELFF

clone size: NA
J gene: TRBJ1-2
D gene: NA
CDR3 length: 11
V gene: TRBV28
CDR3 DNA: TGTGCCAGCCAGGGCAACTATGGCTACACCTTC
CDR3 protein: CASQGNYGYTF

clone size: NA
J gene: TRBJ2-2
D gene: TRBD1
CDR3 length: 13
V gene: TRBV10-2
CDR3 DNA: TGCGCCAGCGCAGGGGGTGGCACCGGGGAGCTGTTTTTT
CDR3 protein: CASAGGGTGELFF

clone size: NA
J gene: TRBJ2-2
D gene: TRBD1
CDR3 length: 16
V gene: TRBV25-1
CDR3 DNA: TGTGCCAGCAGTGACCGGGACAGGGAAGACACCGGGGAGCTGTTTTTT
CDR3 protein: CASSDRDREDTGELFF

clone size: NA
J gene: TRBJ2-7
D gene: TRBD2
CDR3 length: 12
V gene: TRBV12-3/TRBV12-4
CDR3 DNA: TGTGCCAGCGGCCAGCGGGAGGGCGAGCAGTACTTC
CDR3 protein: CASGQREGEQYF

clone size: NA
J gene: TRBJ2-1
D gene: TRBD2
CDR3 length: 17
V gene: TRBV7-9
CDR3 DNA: TGTGCCAGCAGCTCCGGGACTAGCTTGAGCTCCTACAATGAGCAGTTCTTC
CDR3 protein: CASSSGTSLSSYNEQFF

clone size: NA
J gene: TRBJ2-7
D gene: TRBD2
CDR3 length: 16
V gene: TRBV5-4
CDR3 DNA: TGTGCCAGCAGCCCGGTAGCGGGAGTTGTTCCCTACGAGCAGTACTTC
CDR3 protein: CASSPVAGVVPYEQYF

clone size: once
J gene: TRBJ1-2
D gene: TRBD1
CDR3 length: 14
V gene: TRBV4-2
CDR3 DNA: TGTGCCAGCAGCCATACTACAGGGGATCATGGCTACACCTTC
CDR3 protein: CASSHTTGDHGYTF

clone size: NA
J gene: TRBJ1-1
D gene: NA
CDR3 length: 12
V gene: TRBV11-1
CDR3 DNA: TGTGCCAGCAGCTCATACGGCACTGAAGCTTTCTTT
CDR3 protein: CASSSYGTEAFF

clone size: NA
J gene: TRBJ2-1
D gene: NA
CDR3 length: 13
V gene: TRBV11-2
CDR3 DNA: TGTGCCAGCAAACGGGCTAGCAGGAATGAGCAGTTCTTC
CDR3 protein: CASKRASRNEQFF

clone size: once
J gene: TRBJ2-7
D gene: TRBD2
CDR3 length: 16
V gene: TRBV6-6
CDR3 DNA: TGTGCCAGCAGTTACTTGGGTCTCGGGAGGTCCTACGAGCAGTACTTC
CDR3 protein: CASSYLGLGRSYEQYF

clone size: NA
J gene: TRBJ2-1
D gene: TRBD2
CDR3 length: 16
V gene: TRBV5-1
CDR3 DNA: TGCGCCAGCAGCTTGACTAGCGGGCTCGGATACAATGAGCAGTTCTTC
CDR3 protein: CASSLTSGLGYNEQFF

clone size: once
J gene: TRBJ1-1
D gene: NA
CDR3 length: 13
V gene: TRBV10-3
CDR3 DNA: TGTGCCATCAGTGAAAACTGGAACACTGAAGCTTTCTTT
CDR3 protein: CAISENWNTEAFF

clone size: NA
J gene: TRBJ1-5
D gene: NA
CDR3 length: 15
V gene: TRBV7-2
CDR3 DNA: TGTGCCAGCAGCCAGGGTGGGGGGACTACTCAGCCCCAGCATTTT
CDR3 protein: CASSQGGGTTQPQHF

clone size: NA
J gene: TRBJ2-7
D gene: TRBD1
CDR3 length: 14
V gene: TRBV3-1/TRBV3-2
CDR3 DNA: TGTGCCAGCAGCCAAGAGGGGACAGGGAACGAGCAGTACTTC
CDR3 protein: CASSQEGTGNEQYF

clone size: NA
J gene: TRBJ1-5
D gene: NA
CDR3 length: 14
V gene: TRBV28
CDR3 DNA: TGTGCCAGCAGTTTCGGGGGTAGCAATCAGCCCCAGCATTTT
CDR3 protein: CASSFGGSNQPQHF

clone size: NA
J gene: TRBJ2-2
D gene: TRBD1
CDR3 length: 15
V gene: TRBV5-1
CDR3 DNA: TGCGCCAGCAGCCCAGCCGGGACAGGCCCCGGGGAGCTGTTTTTT
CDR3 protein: CASSPAGTGPGELFF